Each of the 6 T cell receptor beta chains below was sequenced from the same sample in a study of T cell changes during pregnancy in multiple sclerosis. TCRdb's table, derived via immunoSEQ multiplex PCR, lists solely in-frame clones and lacks some. The sample records tens of thousands of clones, approximately 92% being singletons. The starting material was CD4+ T cells from peripheral blood mononuclear cells, obtained before pregnancy. All receptors come from a female donor with multiple sclerosis, enrolled in a pregnancy study.

This sequence joins TRBV2 and TRBJ1-2; possibly TRBD1 for D (6 bases). The CDR3 is 12 residues long. V dropped 6 bases and J dropped 8 bases, with 13 bases sitting between them. The germline V gene has CDR1 SNHLY and CDR2 FYNNEI. Written as DNA, the CDR3 is TGTGCCAGCAGGGCCAACAGGGTCGGCTACACCTTC. Translation gives CASRANRVGYTF.

The chain has TRBV29-1 and TRBJ2-1; TRBD2 aligns across 10 bases. The ends lost 5 bases at V and 7 bases at J; junction bases unmatched: 5. Germline CDR1 SQVTM, CDR2 ANQGSEA. This CDR3 has 13 residues. In DNA, the CDR3 is TGCAGCGTTAAGGGACTAGCGATAAATGAGCAGTTCTTC. This codes for CSVKGLAINEQFF.

The rearrangement joins TRBV18 to TRBJ1-6; no clear D. Germline V CDR1 and CDR2: KGHSH, LQKENI. V lost 3 bases and J lost 0, with 15 bases in between. CDR3 length: 18 amino acids. The CDR3, as DNA: TGTGCCAGCTCACCCGGGCGGGCAACGAGCTCCTATAATTCACCCCTCCACTTT. It encodes CASSPGRATSSYNSPLHF.

The V call is TRBV4-1, the J call TRBJ1-5, with a weak D call TRBD1 (6 bases). CDR1 and CDR2 (germline): MGHRA, YSYEKL. V was trimmed by 0 bases and J by 6 bases, leaving 12 bases between them. The CDR3 is made up of 15 amino acids. The CDR3 here is CASSQETGVSQPQHF. The CDR3 nucleotides are TGCGCCAGCAGCCAAGAGACAGGAGTTTCTCAGCCCCAGCATTTT.

This clone was observed a handful of times. The chain has TRBV30 and TRBJ1-1; a possible D gene is TRBD1 (5 bases). The CDR3 sequence is 13 residues long. V dropped 1 base and J dropped 0 bases, with 6 bases sitting between them. CDR1 and CDR2 from the germline V gene are GTSNPN and SVGIG (reference sequence). Here the CDR3 DNA reads TGTGCCTGGAGTGAGGGGTTGAACACTGAAGCTTTCTTT. Its protein product is CAWSEGLNTEAFF.

This clone has only one observation. The genes are TRBV5-1 and TRBJ2-7, with TRBD2 as a possible D gene (6 bases). V was trimmed by 5 bases and J by 0 bases, leaving 9 bases between them. The germline CDR1 and CDR2 sequences are SGHRS and YFSETQ. The CDR3 is 13 amino acids. The CDR3 region has the DNA TGCGCCAGCAGGGCCGGGAGCTCCTACGAGCAGTACTTC. As protein: CASRAGSSYEQYF.